The T cell receptor beta chain described here comes from a study of post-analysis software for immune sequencing data. Included in the TCR beta cDNA libraries were unique molecular identifiers. About half a million cDNA molecules were recovered from an input of about 0.9 to 11 million T cells. MiXCR was run by TCRdb on the PCR reads, yielding one entry per CDR3 protein. The repertoire consists of around 500,000 distinct CDR3 sequences, with around 31% occurring once and the leading ten covering approximately 6%. The V gene end was trimmed by 5 bases and the J gene end by 0 bases; junction bases not matched to a gene: 10. Germline V gene data show CDR1 as SGHAT and CDR2 as FQNNGV. The CDR3 extends over 17 amino acids. Study-wide findings and caveats: Significantly decreased normalized Chao1 diversity was recorded for multiple sclerosis patients relative to controls. Compared with controls, patients had more of about 5 TRBV segments, including TRBV5-6, TRBV5-1 and TRBV20-1.

A note on this clonotype: Its target is not known.

The sequencing sample was made of blood. The chain recombines TRBV11-2 with TRBJ1-5; TRBD1 aligns across 7 bases. The TCR sequence derives from a girl between 2 and 17 years old with multiple sclerosis. Here the CDR3 reads CASSRWDSPYSNQPQHF. The CDR3 nucleotides are TGTGCCAGCAGCCGCTGGGACAGCCCATATAGCAATCAGCCCCAGCATTTT.